These T cell receptor beta chains were read from a single sample in a study of early T cells in non-severe SARS-CoV-2 infection. Each CDR3 protein is one row after TCRdb ran MiXCR on the 5' RACE reads. The repertoire consists of around 70,000 distinct CDR3 sequences, with approximately 9.1% occurring once and the leading ten covering more than 2.5%. Sequencing was performed on whole blood. The receptors come from an adult who was a healthcare worker with PCR-confirmed SARS-CoV-2 infection or an uninfected control (not recorded which). The CDR3 runs from the conserved cysteine through the conserved F or W. D genes are given only for firm matches. Part of the rows lack a size; the others show once, few, many or a class for expanded clones.

clone_size	v_call	j_call	d_call	cdr3_aa	cdr3_nt
.	TRBV12-3/TRBV12-4	TRBJ1-1	TRBD1	CASSRGLVTEAFF	TGTGCCAGCAGCAGGGGGCTCGTCACTGAAGCTTTCTTT
few	TRBV20-1	TRBJ1-5	.	CSASRPVSNQPQHF	TGCAGTGCTAGTAGGCCCGTTAGCAATCAGCCCCAGCATTTT
few	TRBV4-1	TRBJ2-7	.	CASSPEREYYEQYF	TGCGCCAGCAGCCCGGAGAGGGAATACTACGAGCAGTACTTC
many	TRBV18	TRBJ2-3	.	CASSPVGGTDTQYF	TGTGCCAGCTCACCAGTCGGGGGCACAGATACGCAGTATTTT
many	TRBV28	TRBJ1-5	.	CASSGQRDQPQHF	TGTGCCAGCAGTGGTCAGAGGGATCAGCCCCAGCATTTT
few	TRBV5-1	TRBJ2-7	.	CASSPGTLVPYEQYF	TGCGCCAGCAGCCCCGGGACACTCGTCCCCTACGAGCAGTACTTC
.	TRBV4-1	TRBJ2-7	TRBD2	CASSHNTGLAGASEQYF	TGCGCCAGCAGCCATAACACGGGACTAGCGGGAGCCAGCGAGCAGTACTTC
.	TRBV28	TRBJ2-5	.	CASSTSSPQETQYF	TGTGCCAGCAGTACCTCCAGCCCCCAAGAGACCCAGTACTTC
many	TRBV5-1	TRBJ2-3	.	CASSLDRAPDTQYF	TGCGCCAGCAGCTTGGACAGGGCTCCAGATACGCAGTATTTT
few	TRBV15	TRBJ1-3	.	CATSRDARPGNTIYF	TGTGCCACCAGCAGAGATGCCCGGCCTGGAAACACCATATATTTT
few	TRBV6-5	TRBJ1-1	.	CASSLGMNTEAFF	TGTGCCAGCAGTTTGGGTATGAACACTGAAGCTTTCTTT
.	TRBV6-9	TRBJ1-6	.	CASSYTSRAHSPLHF	TGTGCCAGCAGTTATACCTCCCGGGCGCATTCACCCCTCCACTTT
few	TRBV11-2	TRBJ2-7	TRBD1	CASSYNPGQAYEQYF	TGTGCCAGCAGCTACAACCCGGGACAGGCCTACGAGCAGTACTTC
few	TRBV20-1	TRBJ2-7	TRBD1	CSAGQGYYEQYF	TGCAGTGCTGGACAGGGCTACTACGAGCAGTACTTC
few	TRBV25-1	TRBJ2-5	TRBD1	CASSEYRQGVLETQYF	TGTGCCAGCAGTGAATACCGACAGGGGGTTCTCGAGACCCAGTACTTC
many	TRBV20-1	TRBJ2-3	.	CSAPGMDTQYF	TGCAGTGCTCCCGGGATGGATACGCAGTATTTT
.	TRBV5-1	TRBJ1-5	.	CASSLSGGADQPQHF	TGCGCCAGCAGCTTGTCGGGGGGCGCGGATCAGCCCCAGCATTTT
.	TRBV29-1	TRBJ2-1	.	CSVEDRQGADNEQFF	TGCAGCGTTGAAGATCGGCAAGGAGCCGACAATGAGCAGTTCTTC
many	TRBV11-2	TRBJ2-7	TRBD1	CASSSDRGRAEQYF	TGTGCCAGCAGCTCTGACAGGGGTCGGGCCGAGCAGTACTTC
.	TRBV11-2	TRBJ2-1	TRBD2	CASSGTSGPFRSSYNEQFF	TGTGCCAGCAGCGGGACTAGCGGGCCTTTTCGAAGCTCCTACAATGAGCAGTTCTTC
many	TRBV4-3	TRBJ1-2	.	CASSPQDGSNYGYTF	TGCGCCAGCAGCCCCCAGGACGGTTCTAACTATGGCTACACCTTC
.	TRBV6-2/TRBV6-3	TRBJ2-7	.	CASSYRGHLSYEQYF	TGTGCCAGCAGTTACCGGGGACACCTATCCTACGAGCAGTACTTC
many	TRBV19	TRBJ1-5	TRBD1	CASSPGTGVSEGHQPQHF	TGTGCCAGTAGCCCCGGGACAGGGGTGAGCGAAGGGCATCAGCCCCAGCATTTT
many	TRBV11-2	TRBJ1-4	.	CASSSSGSIREKLFF	TGTGCCAGCAGCTCTTCAGGGAGTATACGAGAAAAACTGTTTTTT
many	TRBV7-2	TRBJ1-5	TRBD1	CASSSTGQPQHF	TGTGCCAGCAGCTCGACAGGGCAGCCCCAGCATTTT
many	TRBV11-1	TRBJ2-7	.	CASSRSSYEQYF	TGTGCCAGCAGCCGTAGCTCCTACGAGCAGTACTTC
many	TRBV7-6	TRBJ2-1	TRBD2	CASSFEAGVHNEQFF	TGTGCCAGCAGCTTCGAAGCGGGAGTTCACAATGAGCAGTTCTTC
.	TRBV5-6	TRBJ1-2	TRBD1	CASSPGQGANYGYTF	TGTGCCAGCAGCCCAGGGCAGGGGGCTAACTATGGCTACACCTTC
few	TRBV30	TRBJ2-1	TRBD2	CAWNRLAGDGNEQFF	TGTGCCTGGAACAGACTAGCGGGAGATGGTAATGAGCAGTTCTTC
.	TRBV11-2	TRBJ2-5	.	CASSLRYQETQYF	TGTGCCAGCAGCTTGCGGTATCAAGAGACCCAGTACTTC
many	TRBV20-1	TRBJ2-1	.	CSAVLDDYNEQFF	TGCAGTGCTGTATTGGACGACTACAATGAGCAGTTCTTC
many	TRBV5-4	TRBJ2-2	.	CASSFGRELFF	TGTGCCAGCAGCTTTGGTCGGGAGCTGTTTTTT
few	TRBV7-9	TRBJ2-5	TRBD1	CASSRGQGGETQYF	TGTGCCAGCAGCCGCGGACAGGGGGGAGAGACCCAGTACTTC
.	TRBV9	TRBJ2-7	TRBD1	CASSVAWTGAEQYF	TGTGCCAGCAGCGTAGCCTGGACAGGGGCCGAGCAGTACTTC
many	TRBV29-1	TRBJ2-7	.	CSVVGTYPYEQYF	TGCAGCGTTGTGGGGACTTACCCCTACGAGCAGTACTTC
many	TRBV28	TRBJ2-4	TRBD2	CASSRGDLTKNIQYF	TGTGCCAGCAGTCGGGGGGACTTGACCAAAAACATTCAGTACTTC
.	TRBV9	TRBJ1-2	.	CASSPNTPLTGDYGYTF	TGTGCCAGCAGCCCAAACACACCCTTGACAGGAGACTATGGCTACACCTTC
few	TRBV29-1	TRBJ2-1	.	CSVGRGSSSEQFF	TGCAGCGTTGGACGCGGATCTAGCTCTGAGCAGTTCTTC
many	TRBV9	TRBJ2-5	TRBD1	CASSVGGTGEETQYF	TGTGCCAGCAGCGTGGGAGGGACAGGGGAAGAGACCCAGTACTTC
.	TRBV7-3	TRBJ2-2	.	CASSLLVNTGELFF	TGTGCCAGCAGCTTATTGGTGAACACCGGGGAGCTGTTTTTT
many	TRBV2	TRBJ1-5	.	CASSRMTDDQPQHF	TGTGCCAGCAGTAGGATGACAGATGATCAGCCCCAGCATTTT
.	TRBV2	TRBJ2-2	TRBD1	CASQGQGAWITGELFF	TGTGCCAGTCAGGGACAGGGGGCATGGATCACCGGGGAGCTGTTTTTT
many	TRBV7-3	TRBJ1-6	TRBD1	CASSLRQGESPLHF	TGTGCCAGCAGCCTCCGACAGGGCGAATCACCCCTCCACTTT
.	TRBV20-1	TRBJ2-7	TRBD2	CSASAGGGGEQYF	TGCAGTGCTAGCGCGGGAGGGGGCGGCGAGCAGTACTTC
many	TRBV2	TRBJ2-7	.	CASSDRANSYEQYF	TGTGCCAGCAGTGATCGTGCAAACTCCTACGAGCAGTACTTC
many	TRBV7-3	TRBJ1-2	.	CASSSDSGYTF	TGTGCCAGCAGCTCGGACAGTGGCTACACCTTC